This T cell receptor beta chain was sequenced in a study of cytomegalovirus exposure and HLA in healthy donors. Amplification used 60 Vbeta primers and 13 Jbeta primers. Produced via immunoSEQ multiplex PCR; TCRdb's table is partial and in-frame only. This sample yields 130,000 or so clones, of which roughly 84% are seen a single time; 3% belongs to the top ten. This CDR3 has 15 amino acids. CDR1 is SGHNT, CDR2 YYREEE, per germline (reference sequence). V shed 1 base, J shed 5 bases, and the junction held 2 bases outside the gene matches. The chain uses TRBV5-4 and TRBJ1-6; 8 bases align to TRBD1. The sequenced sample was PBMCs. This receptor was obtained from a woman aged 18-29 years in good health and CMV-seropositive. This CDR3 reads CASSLRTGNNSPLHF. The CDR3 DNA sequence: TGTGCCAGCAGCTTGAGGACAGGGAATAATTCACCCCTCCACTTT.